This entry lists 18 T cell receptor beta chains sequenced from one sample in a study of OX40 agonist ivuxolimab in advanced cancers. The data were produced by immunoSEQ multiplex PCR, yet TCRdb's version contains in-frame clones alone and is incomplete. The table includes 55,000 to 95,000 clones, 88% detected once. Material: CD4+ or CD8+ T cells sorted from blood, obtained in a trial of the OX40 agonist ivuxolimab. Receptors were obtained from an adult with an advanced solid tumor such as melanoma, head and neck, liver or kidney cancer.

The V and J genes are TRBV5-6 and TRBJ2-2; 9 nucleotides line up with TRBD2. CDR3 size: 18 residues. Per germline, CDR1 SGHDT and CDR2 YYEEEE. V gave up 1 base and J gave up 2 bases; unmatched junction bases: 9. CDR3 amino acids: CASSLSRLAGENTGELFF. As DNA, the CDR3 is TGTGCCAGCAGCTTGAGTAGGTTAGCGGGAGAAAACACCGGGGAGCTGTTTTTT.

The V and J genes are TRBV29-1 and TRBJ2-7; 8 bases align to TRBD2. CDR3 length: 12 residues. The ends lost 6 bases at V and 4 bases at J; junction bases unmatched: 5. CDR1 is SQVTM and CDR2 is ANQGSEA in the germline V gene. CDR3 loop: CSVSLAEYEQYF. The CDR3 coding sequence is TGCAGCGTCTCACTAGCGGAATACGAGCAGTACTTC.

Of note for this clone: This sample includes further DNA sequences coding for the same CDR3. The chain is built from TRBV29-1 and TRBJ2-7, with D perhaps matching TRBD2 (6 bases). CDR1 is SQVTM, CDR2 ANQGSEA, per germline. V gave up 4 bases and J gave up 6 bases, with 16 bases separating them. This CDR3 region has 13 residues. The CDR3 nucleotides are TGCAGCGTTGGGCGGGGCGGGGTGACCGAGCAGTACTTC. The encoded protein is CSVGRGGVTEQYF.

The J gene is TRBJ2-3, the V gene TRBV7-9; D is ambiguous. CDR3 length: 15 residues. The germline V gene has CDR1 SEHNR and CDR2 FQNEAQ (reference sequence). Between the trimmed V and J ends, which lost 0 bases and 0 bases, there was a span of 7 bases. The CDR3 protein is CASSLAAASTDTQYF. CDR3 DNA: TGTGCCAGCAGCTTAGCGGCAGCTAGCACAGATACGCAGTATTTT.

V is TRBV2 and J is TRBJ2-5; D is possibly TRBD2 (6 bases). CDR1 and CDR2 (germline): SNHLY, FYNNEI. This CDR3 comprises 13 residues. Trimming removed 8 bases from V and 4 bases from J, with 14 bases in between. The CDR3 nucleotides read TGTGCCAGCCGCGGAGGGCTAATAGAGACCCAGTACTTC. It specifies CASRGGLIETQYF. Combining the CDR3 with reference TRBV2 and TRBJ2-5 gives the whole variable domain EPEVTQTPSHQVTQMGQEVILRCVPISNHLYFYWYRQILGQKVEFLVSFYNNEISEKSEIFDDQFSVERPDGSNFTLKIRSTKLEDSAMYFCASRGGLIETQYFGPGTRLLVL.

J is TRBJ1-5 and V is TRBV11-3, with a possible D match to TRBD1 (5 bases). The CDR3 runs to 14 residues. Germline loops: CDR1 SGHNT, CDR2 YENEEA. The V and J ends lost 4 bases and 8 bases respectively, with 15 bases between them. DNA for the CDR3: TGTGCCAGCAGCTCGGGACGGGTCGGAGAGCCCCAGCATTTT. Translation: CASSSGRVGEPQHF.

The rearrangement joins TRBV28 to TRBJ2-5; D possibly corresponds to TRBD2 (7 bases). The V gene's germline CDR1 is MDHEN and CDR2 SYDVKM. Trimming cost V 10 bases and J 5 bases, with 20 bases left between them. CDR3 length: 14 residues. CDR3 sequence (DNA): TGTGCCACCGTAGGGGGGGGAAGTAGCGAGACCCAGTACTTC. Protein sequence: CATVGGGSSETQYF.

CDR3 sequence: CASSGDGHYEQYF. The CDR3 nucleotides read TGCGCCAGCAGTGGTGACGGCCACTACGAGCAGTACTTC. The V call is TRBV10-1, the J call TRBJ2-7; D is ambiguous. The ends were cut back, 4 bases at V and 3 bases at J, with 10 bases in the middle. CDR1 and CDR2 from the germline V gene are WNHNN and SYGVQD (reference sequence). CDR3 size: 13 residues.

This clone was found once. The gene calls are TRBV9 and TRBJ1-2, with 11 bases lining up with TRBD1. This CDR3 is built from 15 residues. V lost 3 bases, J lost 6 bases, and 7 bases stayed unmatched. Germline V gives CDR1 SGDLS, CDR2 YYNGEE. The CDR3 DNA is TGTGCCAGCAGCGAGAGAGGACAGGGGGCCGATGGCTACACCTTC. The encoded protein is CASSERGQGADGYTF.

This chain links TRBV2 with TRBJ2-4, with D maybe TRBD1 (5 bases). The CDR3 contains 14 residues. The germline CDR1 and CDR2 sequences are SNHLY and FYNNEI. Trimming removed 6 bases at V and 0 bases at J, with 9 bases between. The CDR3 region is CASSETVAKNIQYF. The CDR3 DNA follows: TGTGCCAGCAGCGAGACAGTAGCCAAAAACATTCAGTACTTC.

The chain joins TRBV5-4 to TRBJ1-2, with D tentatively TRBD1 (5 bases). The V and J ends lost 4 bases and 3 bases respectively, with 16 bases between them. CDR3 length equals 15 residues. CDR1 and CDR2 from the germline V gene are SGHNT and YYREEE (reference sequence). The CDR3 sequence: CASSQDRGGDYGYTF. For the CDR3, the DNA is TGTGCCAGCAGCCAAGATCGTGGGGGAGACTATGGCTACACCTTC.

This chain links TRBV5-8 with TRBJ2-1; 14 positions agree with TRBD2. The CDR3 length is 14 residues. Germline assignment: CDR1 SGHTS and CDR2 YDEGEE. With V trimmed by 4 bases and J by 9 bases, 3 bases remained unmatched. The CDR3 sequence: CASSRLAGGGEQFF. CDR3 DNA: TGTGCCAGCAGCCGACTAGCGGGAGGGGGTGAGCAGTTCTTC. The whole variable domain, filled in from reference TRBV5-8 and TRBJ2-1, reads EAGVTQSPTHLIKTRGQQATLRCSPISGHTSVYWYQQALGLGLQFLLWYDEGEERNRGNFPPRFSGRQFPNYSSELNVNALELEDSALYLCASSRLAGGGEQFFGPGTRLTVL.

This clone has a single count. The chain links TRBV28 to TRBJ1-1; no clear D. The V end lost 6 bases, the J end lost 2 bases, and 10 bases lay between the germline ends. The CDR3 length is 13 residues. CDR1 MDHEN and CDR2 SYDVKM come from the germline V gene. Here the CDR3 reads CASRSDTNTEAFF. The CDR3, as DNA: TGTGCCAGCAGAAGCGACACCAACACTGAAGCTTTCTTT.

This chain joins TRBV11-1 and TRBJ2-2; D call uncertain. Germline V gene data show CDR1 as SGHAT and CDR2 as FQDESV (reference sequence). This CDR3 spans 11 amino acids. Trimming removed 6 bases from V and 7 bases from J, with 6 bases in between. The CDR3 sequence is CASRRIGELFF. Here the CDR3 DNA reads TGTGCCAGCAGACGGATCGGGGAGCTGTTTTTT.

The chain uses TRBV7-9 and TRBJ2-1; D possibly corresponds to TRBD1 (5 bases). The CDR3 totals 13 residues. V shed 5 bases and J shed 9 bases, with 14 bases lying between them. CDR1 is SEHNR, CDR2 FQNEAQ, per germline (reference sequence). The CDR3 DNA is TGTGCCAGCAGCCCACCAGGGCAGGGTGAGCAGTTCTTC. Amino acids: CASSPPGQGEQFF.

CDR3 loop: CASSASGQGGNEQFF. The CDR3 DNA reads TGTGCCAGCAGCGCCTCGGGACAGGGGGGGAATGAGCAGTTCTTC. This rearrangement joins TRBV9 to TRBJ2-1; 11 positions agree with TRBD1. V gave up 3 bases and J gave up 7 bases; unmatched junction bases: 6. From germline, CDR1 is SGDLS and CDR2 YYNGEE. CDR3 length: 15 residues.

This sequence joins TRBV14 and TRBJ1-6; D is possibly TRBD1 (5 bases). V lost 3 bases and J lost 2, with 17 bases in between. Germline assignment: CDR1 SGHDN and CDR2 FVKESK. The CDR3 length is 18 residues. The chain's CDR3 is CASSQSGPINPYNSPLHF. The CDR3 nucleotides read TGTGCCAGCAGCCAGTCGGGACCGATAAACCCCTATAATTCACCCCTCCACTTT.

The chain combines TRBV19 with TRBJ2-1, with TRBD1 matching 7 bases. Germline loops: CDR1 LNHDA, CDR2 SQIVND (reference sequence). The CDR3 is 16 amino acids. After removal of 3 bases from V and 8 bases from J, the junction contained 13 bases not matched to a gene. CDR3 amino acids: CASSMWQTGIRDEQFF. CDR3 bases: TGTGCCAGTAGTATGTGGCAGACAGGGATTAGGGATGAGCAGTTCTTC.